The clone carrying this T cell receptor beta chain was counted a single time. The antigen is unknown. The data were produced by immunoSEQ multiplex PCR, yet TCRdb's version contains in-frame clones alone and is incomplete. The sample contains over a million clones, about 84% of which appear only once. This record belongs to a study of shared clonotypes between healthy human individuals. Notes on the study in general: Since donors were few, the genetic and exposure-history diversity represented was limited. Researchers sampled only blood; tissue repertoires likely differ. Clonotypes not shared had lower generation probabilities than those common to all four donors.

Germline CDR1 and CDR2: MNHNS and SASEGT. V was shortened by 4 bases and J by 9 bases, with 16 bases between the two germline ends. The CDR3 has 14 residues. The TCR was taken from a man aged 18 to 35 in good health. Some clones in this sample may be carry-over from other donors' samples. The rearrangement links TRBV6-1 to TRBJ2-1, with D maybe TRBD1 (6 bases). The source material was memory CD4+ T cells from PBMCs. Subset meaning: CD45RA-negative fraction. In nucleotides, the CDR3 is TGTGCCAGCAGTGGGGGTCTCATAGGGGGTGAGCAGTTCTTC. As protein: CASSGGLIGGEQFF.